Listed here are 4 T cell receptor beta chains from one sample, sequenced in a study of shared clonotypes between healthy human individuals (dated by TCRdb to 2018 to 2020). Library construction relied on the immunoSEQ multiplex PCR assay. TCRdb re-hosts the immuneACCESS table, in-frame sequences only. Its copies lack some clones; in the studies checked, an unresolved V gene accounts for under half of them, and the cause for the rest is not known. The sample contains just over 2,000,000 clones, about 95% of them found a single time. 0.9% to 1.4% of the sample goes to the ten largest clones. For the CD8 naive samples, CD45RO-negative cells were positively selected for CCR7, yielding a CD45RA+CCR7+ population from which TemRA cells were excluded. Sequenced material: naive CD8+ T cells sorted from blood. This sample's cell subset or site label indicates: CD45RA+CCR7+. The receptors were gathered from a man between 18 and 29 years old in good health.

The chain has TRBV28 and TRBJ1-5; unclear D gene. The CDR3 is 13 residues long. V gave up 8 bases and J gave up 2 bases, with 10 bases separating them. Germline loops: CDR1 MDHEN, CDR2 SYDVKM. The CDR3, as DNA: TGTGCCAGCTTCGACCTGGGCAATCAGCCCCAGCATTTT. Translation: CASFDLGNQPQHF.

V and J are TRBV19 and TRBJ1-5; TRBD1 might be the D (5 bases). The CDR3 is made up of 14 amino acids. V lost 0 bases and J lost 9, with 12 bases in between. The germline V gene encodes CDR1 LNHDA and CDR2 SQIVND (reference sequence). CDR3 sequence: CASSIDLEGRPQHF. DNA of the CDR3: TGTGCCAGTAGTATAGATCTTGAGGGGAGGCCCCAGCATTTT. The whole variable domain, filled in from reference TRBV19 and TRBJ1-5, reads DGGITQSPKYLFRKEGQNVTLSCEQNLNHDAMYWYRQDPGQGLRLIYYSQIVNDFQKGDIAEGYSVSREKKESFPLTVTSAQKNPTAFYLCASSIDLEGRPQHFGDGTRLSIL.

Note on this clone: Distinct nucleotide sequences in the sample also encode this CDR3. The chain is built from TRBV10-1 and TRBJ1-1; D not resolved. This CDR3 is built from 11 residues. CDR1 is WNHNN, CDR2 SYGVQD, per germline (reference sequence). The V end lost 3 bases, the J end lost 8 bases, and 7 bases lay between the germline ends. The chain's CDR3 is CASSDSTEAFF. The CDR3 coding sequence is TGCGCCAGCAGTGATTCGACCGAAGCTTTCTTT.

J is TRBJ1-6 and V is TRBV4-1; no reliable D call. The germline V gene encodes CDR1 MGHRA and CDR2 YSYEKL. This CDR3 has 17 amino acids. The V end lost 0 bases, the J end lost 5 bases, and 14 bases lay between the germline ends. CDR3 coding DNA: TGCGCCAGCAGCCAAGATCGGGCGGACGTAAATAATTCACCCCTCCACTTT. The encoded protein is CASSQDRADVNNSPLHF.